This record concerns one T cell receptor (beta chain) sequence. Its antigen is still unknown. No base quality values were provided; no much bigger clone lies one nucleotide off. The CDR3 measures 16 amino acids from cysteine to phenylalanine. Only the CDR3 DNA stays, 48 bases, in frame from base 1. CDR1 and CDR2 are read off the germline V gene (reference sequence) as SEHNR and FQNEAQ. From V the trimming removes 0 bases and from J it removes 7 bases, while the gene matches leave 9 bases of the junction unaccounted for. The trial excluded patients who had a history of autoimmune disease or were on systemic immunosuppression. In every dose cohort, peripheral blood was drawn for TCR sequencing at baseline, cycle 4 day 1, and cycle 7 day 1. Samples came from an open-label, multicenter, first-in-human phase I dose-escalation trial of ivuxolimab. Adults with locally advanced or metastatic melanoma, renal cell carcinoma, hepatocellular carcinoma or head and neck squamous cell carcinoma were enrolled in the trial. Before TCR sequencing, CD4+ T cells and CD8+ T cells were sorted from peripheral blood as separate populations.

For sequencing of the TCRbeta CDR3 region, genomic DNA was extracted from the sorted cells. The immunoSEQ Assay was used for sequencing of TCRbeta CDR3 regions. The table was pulled from immuneACCESS by TCRdb, which kept in-frame rearrangements only. Such tables lose some clones; where checked, under half of the loss comes from unresolved V genes, and the rest has no known cause. The sample table contains 25,000 to 30,000 clones; only one count was recorded for more than 75% of them. The ten biggest clones cover about 19% of the sample. The data are from a study of OX40 agonist ivuxolimab in advanced cancers. As for the study more broadly: The costimulatory receptor OX40 (CD134) was targeted by ivuxolimab, a fully human IgG2 agonistic monoclonal antibody. In the dose-escalation cohort, over 65% of patients were male, and the mean age was roughly 60 years, with a range of about 23 to 85. Among the 50 to 55 dose-escalation patients, some 19 had hepatocellular carcinoma, 15 or so melanoma, 9 renal cell carcinoma and 9 head and neck cancer. Prior anti-PD-1, anti-PD-L1 or anti-CTLA-4 therapy was permitted, and checkpoint inhibitors had been received by about two fifths of dose-escalation patients. Intravenous ivuxolimab was administered to patients every 2 weeks at six dose levels: 0.01, 0.1, 0.3, 1.5, 3 and 10 mg/kg. The purpose of peripheral TCRbeta sequencing was to test whether ivuxolimab changed TCR sequence diversity and led to clonal T-cell expansion. The paper reports the monotherapy dose-escalation portion (N ≈ 50 patients) of the phase I ivuxolimab trial. Partial responses occurred in three dose-escalation patients, of whom one had hepatocellular carcinoma and two had cutaneous melanoma.

Overall study outcomes, separate from this receptor: After ivuxolimab, more expanded clones were found on average in CD8+ T cells than in CD4+ T cells. In partial responders in the 0.1-3.0 mg/kg groups, normalized peripheral clonal expansion was found to be among the lowest, especially among CD8+ T cells. Antigen specificity was not determined for the clonally expanded peripheral T cells. At doses of 0.1 to 3.0 mg/kg, clonal expansion of both CD4+ and CD8+ blood T cells was observed from baseline to week 6. Low levels of normalized T-cell clonal expansion were also seen in some patients who did not respond.

The sequencing used CD4+ or CD8+ T cells sorted from blood, collected in a trial of the OX40 agonist ivuxolimab. This TCR derives from an adult with an advanced solid tumor such as melanoma, head and neck, liver or kidney cancer. The chain couples TRBV7-9 to TRBJ2-5, with 9 bases matching TRBD2. DNA sequence: TGTGCCAGCAGCTTAGCTAGCGGGGGCCACATGGCGACCCAGTACTTC. Its translation reads: CASSLASGGHMATQYF.